The 23 T cell receptor beta chains below were found in one sample sequenced in a study of T cell changes during pregnancy in multiple sclerosis. Method: immunoSEQ multiplex PCR; TCRdb's copy keeps in-frame clones and lacks some. The sample has 65,000 to 90,000 clones; 85% to 95% are singletons. This specimen was peripheral blood, taken in the third trimester of pregnancy. The receptor source for this set is a female donor in good health, enrolled as a control in a pregnancy study.

The V call is TRBV29-1, the J call TRBJ2-5; D perhaps matches TRBD1 (6 bases). Germline CDR1 reads SQVTM; CDR2 reads ANQGSEA. V lost 8 bases and J 2 bases, leaving 12 bases between the germline ends. The length of the CDR3 is 12 residues. The chain's CDR3 is CSFRQGQETQYF. DNA for the CDR3: TGCAGCTTCCGCCAGGGGCAAGAGACCCAGTACTTC.

The CDR3 DNA sequence: TGTGCCAGCACCCAAGCTCTATCCTACAATGAGCAGTTCTTC. It is translated as CASTQALSYNEQFF. The chain has TRBV6-5 and TRBJ2-1; D is unclear. The CDR3 sequence is 14 residues long. Trimming pared 7 bases from V and 1 base from J, leaving 11 bases between. CDR1 and CDR2 from the germline V gene are MNHEY and SVGAGI.

V and J are TRBV10-3 and TRBJ2-5; 13 bases are a match to TRBD2. The germline V gene encodes CDR1 ENHRY and CDR2 SYGVKD. This CDR3 is built from 15 residues. V shed 4 bases and J 4 bases; nucleotides not matched to a gene: 3. CDR3 DNA sequence: TGTGCCATCAGTGGACTAGCGGGGGGTCGAGAGACCCAGTACTTC. Translated, it gives CAISGLAGGRETQYF.

The chain links TRBV29-1 to TRBJ2-2; 11 positions match TRBD1. The germline V gene encodes CDR1 SQVTM and CDR2 ANQGSEA. The CDR3 is 13 residues long. The V gene end was trimmed by 7 bases and the J gene end by 6 bases; junction bases not matched to a gene: 4. The CDR3 spells CSAGGQGAGELFF. The CDR3 nucleotides read TGCAGCGCCGGGGGACAGGGGGCCGGGGAGCTGTTTTTT.

V usage is TRBV28 and J usage is TRBJ1-4; 10 bases are shared with TRBD1. J gave up 5 bases and V 4 bases, and 4 bases lay outside the gene matches. CDR1 and CDR2 (germline): MDHEN, SYDVKM. The CDR3 has 15 residues. The CDR3 region has the DNA TGTGCCAGCAGTTGGGACAGGGGATTGAATGAAAAACTGTTTTTT. Encoded protein: CASSWDRGLNEKLFF.

J is TRBJ2-3 and V is TRBV20-1; no firm D call. The CDR3 covers 10 residues. The germline V gene has CDR1 DFQATT and CDR2 SNEGSKA (reference sequence). Trimming removed 6 bases at V and 6 bases at J, with 7 bases between. CDR3 protein: CSAPPDTQYF. The CDR3 nucleotides are TGCAGTGCCCCTCCGGATACGCAGTATTTT.

V gene TRBV9 combines with J gene TRBJ2-3; D is possibly TRBD2 (6 bases). The V gene lost 7 bases and the J gene lost 0 bases, with 18 bases spanning the gap. The CDR3 is 16 residues long. Germline assignment: CDR1 SGDLS and CDR2 YYNGEE. The CDR3 DNA follows: TGTGCCAGCGGAAACGGGCGGAGGGCTAGCACAGATACGCAGTATTTT. Amino acids: CASGNGRRASTDTQYF.

The J gene is TRBJ1-1, the V gene TRBV27, with TRBD1 identical over 10 bases. Per germline, CDR1 MNHEY and CDR2 SMNVEV (reference sequence). The CDR3 covers 14 residues. V trimming: 4 bases; J trimming: 6 bases; junction bases outside the gene matches: 5. In DNA, the CDR3 is TGTGCCAGCAGTTACCGGGACAGGGGACCTGAAGCTTTCTTT. It translates to CASSYRDRGPEAFF.

The chain uses TRBV27 and TRBJ2-3, with D possibly TRBD2 on 5 matching bases. The CDR3 has 12 amino acids. From germline, CDR1 is MNHEY and CDR2 SMNVEV (reference sequence). V lost 10 bases to trimming and J lost 4 bases, with 12 bases between them. This CDR3 reads CATGLLPDTQYF. In DNA form, the CDR3 reads TGTGCCACCGGACTTCTCCCAGATACGCAGTATTTT.

This chain connects TRBV4-2 to TRBJ2-1, with 10 bases aligning to TRBD1. Germline V gene lookup returns CDR1 LGHNA and CDR2 YNFKEQ. The CDR3 totals 14 residues. Trimming removed 1 base from V and 10 bases from J; junction bases left unmatched: 4. CDR3 DNA sequence: TGTGCCAGCAGCCAAGGACAGGGGGCTGAGGAGCAGTTCTTC. Translation gives CASSQGQGAEEQFF.

This clone was seen only once. The chain links TRBV25-1 to TRBJ2-2, with TRBD2 as a possible D gene (5 bases). The germline V and J ends were trimmed by 1 base and 8 bases, with 14 bases remaining between them. This CDR3 has 15 amino acids. Germline lookup yields CDR1 MGHDK and CDR2 SYGVNS. CDR3 DNA sequence: TGTGCCAGCAGTGAATTGAGGGCGGTTGAGGGGGAGCTGTTTTTT. Amino acid sequence: CASSELRAVEGELFF.

This rearrangement joins TRBV2 to TRBJ2-1, with a tentative D call TRBD2 (6 bases). Germline V gene sequence: CDR1 SNHLY, CDR2 FYNNEI. V was shortened by 6 bases and J by 6 bases, with 15 bases between the two germline ends. The CDR3 spans 14 residues. The CDR3 protein is CASRRTTQGNEQFF. The CDR3 DNA reads as TGTGCCAGCAGGCGGACTACTCAAGGCAATGAGCAGTTCTTC.

This chain links TRBV7-2 with TRBJ2-3; 8 nucleotides agree with TRBD2. The germline V gene has CDR1 SGHTA and CDR2 FQGNSA. This CDR3 is 15 amino acids long. Germline trimming cut 5 bases from V and 4 bases from J; bases unmatched to any gene: 8. CDR3 nucleotide sequence: TGTGCCAGCAGCCCCGAAAGCGGGGGCGCAGATACGCAGTATTTT. Encoded protein: CASSPESGGADTQYF.

V usage is TRBV19 and J usage is TRBJ2-7; D not resolved. Trimming cost V 5 bases and J 4 bases, with 12 bases left between them. CDR1 and CDR2 (germline): LNHDA, SQIVND (reference sequence). The CDR3 extends over 13 amino acids. The CDR3 coding sequence is TGTGCCAGTAGTCGCGGAGTATTTTACGAGCAGTACTTC. This encodes CASSRGVFYEQYF.

The chain employs TRBV28 and TRBJ2-2; D is unresolved. Germline CDR1 and CDR2: MDHEN and SYDVKM. The CDR3 totals 12 residues. Between the trimmed V and J ends, which lost 8 bases and 6 bases, there was a span of 10 bases. CDR3 region: CASLFRAGELFF. CDR3 DNA sequence: TGTGCCAGCCTCTTTAGAGCCGGGGAGCTGTTTTTT.

This chain uses TRBV6-6 with TRBJ1-2, with D uncertain. The V and J ends lost 0 bases and 3 bases respectively, with 11 bases between them. Germline V gives CDR1 MNHNY, CDR2 SVGAGI (reference sequence). CDR3 length equals 15 residues. In nucleotides, the CDR3 is TGTGCCAGCAGTTACTCGAGTAACGTCGACTATGGCTACACCTTC. Translation gives CASSYSSNVDYGYTF.

The J gene is TRBJ2-7, the V gene TRBV10-1, with TRBD1 matching over 8 bases. Germline CDR1 WNHNN, CDR2 SYGVQD (reference sequence). V lost 7 bases to trimming and J lost 3 bases; unmatched junction nucleotides: 5. The CDR3 contains 13 residues. The CDR3 loop is CASKTGEIYEQYF. The CDR3 nucleotides are TGCGCCAGCAAGACAGGGGAGATCTACGAGCAGTACTTC.

The V and J genes are TRBV28 and TRBJ1-2; 9 bases map to TRBD1. Trimming removed 7 bases from V and 5 bases from J; junction bases left unmatched: 17. The CDR3 loop spans 17 amino acids. CDR1 and CDR2 from the germline V gene are MDHEN and SYDVKM. The CDR3 is CASTTRLGGQGLYGYTF. The CDR3 DNA sequence: TGTGCCAGCACTACAAGGTTAGGGGGACAGGGTCTGTATGGCTACACCTTC.

V is TRBV30 and J is TRBJ1-6; 7 bases agree with TRBD1. Trimming removed 5 bases from V and 9 bases from J; junction bases left unmatched: 7. Germline V gene data show CDR1 as GTSNPN and CDR2 as SVGIG (reference sequence). The CDR3 is made up of 13 amino acids. Written as DNA, the CDR3 is TGTGCCTGGGAGGGACAGCAGGCTTCACCCCTCCACTTT. Translation gives CAWEGQQASPLHF.

This chain links TRBV6-4 with TRBJ2-3; 7 bases fit TRBD2. Germline trimming cut 8 bases from V and 2 bases from J; bases unmatched to any gene: 4. Germline CDR1 and CDR2: MRHNA and SNTAGT. This CDR3 has 13 residues. The CDR3 nucleotides read TGTGCCAGCGGGAGGGGAGTCACAGATACGCAGTATTTT. It is translated as CASGRGVTDTQYF.

The chain links TRBV5-1 to TRBJ1-1, with TRBD1 matching over 8 bases. The CDR3 is 14 amino acids. Germline V gene data show CDR1 as SGHRS and CDR2 as YFSETQ. Unmatched junction bases numbered 5, after V lost 0 bases and J lost 7 bases. The CDR3 reads CASSLDGQGIEAFF. The CDR3 DNA is TGCGCCAGCAGCTTGGACGGACAGGGCATTGAAGCTTTCTTT.

J is TRBJ2-3 and V is TRBV28; 12 bases match TRBD2. V dropped 3 bases and J dropped 4; count of bases not matched to a gene: 5. Germline V gives CDR1 MDHEN, CDR2 SYDVKM. The CDR3 has 16 amino acids. CDR3 bases: TGTGCCAGCAGTTTGGAACTAGCGGGAGGTTCAGATACGCAGTATTTT. Translation: CASSLELAGGSDTQYF.

The J gene is TRBJ2-1, the V gene TRBV18; D not resolved. The CDR3 consists of 15 residues. In germline, CDR1 is KGHSH, CDR2 LQKENI. Deletions cut 0 bases from V and 1 base from J, with 7 bases between. The CDR3 protein is CASSPPRASYNEQFF. The CDR3 DNA follows: TGTGCCAGCTCACCACCGAGAGCATCCTACAATGAGCAGTTCTTC.